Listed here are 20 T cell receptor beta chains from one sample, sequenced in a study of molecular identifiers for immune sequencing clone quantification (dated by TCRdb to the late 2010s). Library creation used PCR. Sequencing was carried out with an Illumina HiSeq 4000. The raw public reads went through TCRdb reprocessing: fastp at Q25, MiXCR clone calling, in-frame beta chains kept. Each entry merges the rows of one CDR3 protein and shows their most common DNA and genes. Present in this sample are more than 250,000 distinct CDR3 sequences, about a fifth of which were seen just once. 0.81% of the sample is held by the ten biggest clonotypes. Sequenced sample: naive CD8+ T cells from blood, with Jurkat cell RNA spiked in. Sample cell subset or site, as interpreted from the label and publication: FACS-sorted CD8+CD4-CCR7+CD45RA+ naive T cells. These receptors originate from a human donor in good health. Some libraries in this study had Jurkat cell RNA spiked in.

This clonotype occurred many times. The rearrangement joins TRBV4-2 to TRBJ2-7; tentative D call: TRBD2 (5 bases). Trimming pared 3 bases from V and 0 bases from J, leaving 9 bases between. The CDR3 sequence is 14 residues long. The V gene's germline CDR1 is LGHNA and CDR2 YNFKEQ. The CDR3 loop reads CASSQEDGSYEQYF. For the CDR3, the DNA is TGTGCCAGCAGCCAGGAGGACGGCTCCTACGAGCAGTACTTC.

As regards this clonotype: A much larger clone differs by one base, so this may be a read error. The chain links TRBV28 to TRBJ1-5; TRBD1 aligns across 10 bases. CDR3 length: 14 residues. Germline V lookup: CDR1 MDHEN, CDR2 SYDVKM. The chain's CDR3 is CVSSLTGGYQPQHF. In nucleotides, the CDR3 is TGTGTCAGCAGCCTGACAGGGGGCTATCAGCCCCAGCATTTT.

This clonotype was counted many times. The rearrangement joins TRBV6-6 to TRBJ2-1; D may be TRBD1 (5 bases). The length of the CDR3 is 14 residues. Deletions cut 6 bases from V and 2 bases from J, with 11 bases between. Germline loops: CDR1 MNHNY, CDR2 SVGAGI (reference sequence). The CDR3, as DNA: TGTGCCAGCAGGAAAGACAGAACCTACAATGAGCAGTTCTTC. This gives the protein CASRKDRTYNEQFF.

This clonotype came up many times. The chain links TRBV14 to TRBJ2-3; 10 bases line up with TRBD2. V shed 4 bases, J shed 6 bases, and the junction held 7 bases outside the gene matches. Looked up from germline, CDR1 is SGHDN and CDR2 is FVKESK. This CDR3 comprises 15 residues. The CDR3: CASSPSGSHFDTQYF. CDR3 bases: TGTGCCAGCAGCCCTAGCGGGAGTCACTTTGATACGCAGTATTTT.

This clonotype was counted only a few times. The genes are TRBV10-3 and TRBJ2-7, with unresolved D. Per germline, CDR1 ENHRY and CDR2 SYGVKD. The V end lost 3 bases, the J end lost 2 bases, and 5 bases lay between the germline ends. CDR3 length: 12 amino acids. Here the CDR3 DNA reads TGTGCCATCAGTGACCCTGCCTACGAGCAGTACTTC. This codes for CAISDPAYEQYF.

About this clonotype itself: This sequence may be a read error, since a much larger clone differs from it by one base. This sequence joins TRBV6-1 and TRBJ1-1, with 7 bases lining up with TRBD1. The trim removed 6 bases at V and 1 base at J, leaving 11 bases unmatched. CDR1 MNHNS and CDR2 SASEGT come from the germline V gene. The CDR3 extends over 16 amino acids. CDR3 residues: CASRRGQEKTNTEAFF. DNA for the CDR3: TGTGCCAGCAGGAGAGGACAGGAAAAGACGAACACTGAAGCTTTCTTT.

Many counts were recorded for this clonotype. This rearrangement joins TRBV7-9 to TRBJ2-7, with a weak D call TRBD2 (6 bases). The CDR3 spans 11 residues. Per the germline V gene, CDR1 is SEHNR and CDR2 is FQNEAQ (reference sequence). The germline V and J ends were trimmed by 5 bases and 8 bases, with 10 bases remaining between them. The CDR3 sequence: CASSLGGQQYF. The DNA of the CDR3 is TGTGCCAGCAGCCTGGGGGGACAGCAGTACTTC.

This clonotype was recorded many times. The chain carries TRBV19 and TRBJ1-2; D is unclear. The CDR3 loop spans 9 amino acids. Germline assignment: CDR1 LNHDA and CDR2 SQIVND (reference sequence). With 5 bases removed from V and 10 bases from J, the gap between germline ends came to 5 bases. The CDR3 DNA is TGTGCCAGTAGTTCACCCTACACCTTC. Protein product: CASSSPYTF.

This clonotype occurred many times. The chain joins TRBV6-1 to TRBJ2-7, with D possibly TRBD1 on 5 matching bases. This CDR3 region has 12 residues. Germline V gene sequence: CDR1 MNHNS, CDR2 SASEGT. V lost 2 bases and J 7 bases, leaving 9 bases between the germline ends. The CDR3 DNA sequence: TGTGCCAGCAGTGAATGGGGCCTTGAGCAGTACTTC. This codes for CASSEWGLEQYF.

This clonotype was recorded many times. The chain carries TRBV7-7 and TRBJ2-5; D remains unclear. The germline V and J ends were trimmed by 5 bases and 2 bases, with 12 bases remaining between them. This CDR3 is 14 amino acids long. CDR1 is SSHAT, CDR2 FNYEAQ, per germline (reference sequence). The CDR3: CASSVSQLQETQYF. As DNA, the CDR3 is TGTGCCAGCAGCGTAAGCCAGCTACAAGAGACCCAGTACTTC.

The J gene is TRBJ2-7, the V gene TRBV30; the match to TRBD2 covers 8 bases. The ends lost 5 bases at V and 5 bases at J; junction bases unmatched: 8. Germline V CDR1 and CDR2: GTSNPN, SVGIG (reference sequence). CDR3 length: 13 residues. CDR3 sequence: CAWERELSHEQYF. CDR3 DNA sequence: TGTGCCTGGGAGCGGGAGTTGAGCCACGAGCAGTACTTC.

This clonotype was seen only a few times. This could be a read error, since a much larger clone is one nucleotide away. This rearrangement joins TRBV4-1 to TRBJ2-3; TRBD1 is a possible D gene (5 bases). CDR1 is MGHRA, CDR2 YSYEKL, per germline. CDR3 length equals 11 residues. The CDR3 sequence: CASKGTGTQYF. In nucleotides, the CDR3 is TGCGCCAGCAAGGGTACAGGTACGCAGTATTTT.

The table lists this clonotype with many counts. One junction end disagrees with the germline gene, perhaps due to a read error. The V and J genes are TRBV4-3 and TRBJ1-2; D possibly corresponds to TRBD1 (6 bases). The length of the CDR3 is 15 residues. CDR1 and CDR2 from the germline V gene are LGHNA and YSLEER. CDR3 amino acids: CASSPFVGQNSGYTF. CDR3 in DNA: TGCGCCAGCAGCCCATTCGTCGGACAGAACTCTGGCTACACCTTC.

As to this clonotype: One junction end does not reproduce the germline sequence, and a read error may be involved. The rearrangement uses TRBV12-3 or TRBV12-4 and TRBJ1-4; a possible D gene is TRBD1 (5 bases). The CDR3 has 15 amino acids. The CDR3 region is CASNRREDIYEKLFF. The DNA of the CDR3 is TGTGCCAGCAACCGGCGGGAGGACATATATGAAAAGCTGTTTTTT.

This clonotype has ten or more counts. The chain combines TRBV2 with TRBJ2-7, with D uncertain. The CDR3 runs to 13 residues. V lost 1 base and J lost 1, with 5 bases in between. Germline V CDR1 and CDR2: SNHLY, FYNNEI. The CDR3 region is CASSEGLSYEQYF. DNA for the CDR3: TGTGCCAGCAGTGAAGGGCTGTCCTACGAGCAGTACTTC. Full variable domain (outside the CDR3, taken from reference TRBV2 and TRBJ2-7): EPEVTQTPSHQVTQMGQEVILRCVPISNHLYFYWYRQILGQKVEFLVSFYNNEISEKSEIFDDQFSVERPDGSNFTLKIRSTKLEDSAMYFCASSEGLSYEQYFGPGTRLTVT.

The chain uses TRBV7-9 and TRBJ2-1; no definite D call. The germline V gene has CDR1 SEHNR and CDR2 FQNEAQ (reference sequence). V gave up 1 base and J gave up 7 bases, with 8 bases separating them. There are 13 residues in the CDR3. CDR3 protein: CASSLGSTNEQFF. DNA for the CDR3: TGTGCCAGCAGCTTAGGTAGTACGAATGAGCAGTTCTTC.

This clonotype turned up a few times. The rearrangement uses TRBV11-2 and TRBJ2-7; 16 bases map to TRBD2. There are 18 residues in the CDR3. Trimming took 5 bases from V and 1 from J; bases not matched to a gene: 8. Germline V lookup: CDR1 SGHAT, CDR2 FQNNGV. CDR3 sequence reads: CASSPGTSGGARSYEQYF. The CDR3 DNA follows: TGTGCCAGCAGCCCCGGGACTAGCGGGGGGGCCAGGTCCTACGAGCAGTACTTC.

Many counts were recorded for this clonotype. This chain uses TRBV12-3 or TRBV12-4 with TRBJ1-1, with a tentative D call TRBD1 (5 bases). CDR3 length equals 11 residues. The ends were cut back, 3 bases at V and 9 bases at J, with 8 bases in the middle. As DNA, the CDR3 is TGTGCCAGCAGTTTTGGGGCTAAAGCTTTCTTT. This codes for CASSFGAKAFF.

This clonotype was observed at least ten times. The CDR3 region is CASSQGTIDEKLFF. The CDR3, as DNA: TGCGCCAGCAGCCAGGGAACAATAGATGAAAAACTGTTTTTT. V gene TRBV5-1 combines with J gene TRBJ1-4; a weak D match, TRBD1 (5 bases). Germline V CDR1 and CDR2: SGHRS, YFSETQ. Trimming took off 4 bases at V and 6 bases at J, with 13 bases between the two ends. This CDR3 region has 14 residues.

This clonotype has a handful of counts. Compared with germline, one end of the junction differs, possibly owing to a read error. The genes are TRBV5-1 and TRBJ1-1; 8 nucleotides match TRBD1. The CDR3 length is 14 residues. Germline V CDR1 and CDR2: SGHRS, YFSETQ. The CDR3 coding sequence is TGCACCAGCAGCTGGACAGGGAAGGACACTGAAGCTTTCTTT. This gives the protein CTSSWTGKDTEAFF. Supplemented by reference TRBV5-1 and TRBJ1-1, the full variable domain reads KAGVTQTPRYLIKTRGQQVTLSCSPISGHRSVSWYQQTPGQGLQFLFEYFSETQRNKGNFPGRFSGRQFSNSRSEMNVSTLELGDSALYLCTSSWTGKDTEAFFGQGTRLTVV.